The 6 T cell receptor beta chains below all came from one sample that was sequenced in a study of T cell repertoires in cytomegalovirus infection. No cognate antigen is known for these TCRs. In TCRdb, the reads were re-called with MiXCR into one record per CDR3 protein. Seen here are tens of thousands of distinct CDR3 sequences, more than 15% observed once, and the top ten hold 26%. This specimen was CD8+ T cells from cultured PBMCs, taken from culture after CMV antigen stimulation. All receptors derive from a human donor in good health (CMV status not recorded). Some clones in this sample may be carry-over from other donors' samples.

This chain links TRBV6-6 with TRBJ2-2; D not resolved. CDR1 is MNHNY, CDR2 SVGAGI, per germline (reference sequence). V was trimmed by 6 bases and J by 7 bases, leaving 18 bases between them. This CDR3 is 15 amino acids long. CDR3 amino acids: CASRIPRLSRGELFF. The CDR3 coding sequence is TGTGCCAGCAGAATACCTAGGCTTTCCCGCGGGGAGCTGTTTTTT.

A few counts support this clonotype. V gene TRBV9 combines with J gene TRBJ2-1; 10 positions match TRBD2. The junction had 10 bases not matched to a gene; V was cut back by 2 bases and J by 5 bases. CDR3 length: 17 residues. Germline CDR1 reads SGDLS; CDR2 reads YYNGEE. The CDR3 nucleotides are TGTGCCAGCAGCGTTCTAGCGGGGGACCACACAAACAATGAGCAGTTCTTC. Residues: CASSVLAGDHTNNEQFF.

This clonotype was detected many times. J is TRBJ2-7 and V is TRBV7-9; no clear D. The germline CDR1 and CDR2 sequences are SEHNR and FQNEAQ (reference sequence). V dropped 5 bases and J dropped 7 bases, with 9 bases sitting between them. The CDR3 has 11 residues. The CDR3 region is CASSPNGEQYF. Here the CDR3 DNA reads TGTGCCAGCAGCCCAAATGGGGAGCAGTACTTC.

V gene TRBV4-1 combines with J gene TRBJ1-2, with D possibly TRBD1 on 5 matching bases. The CDR3 is made up of 17 amino acids. Germline CDR1 and CDR2: MGHRA and YSYEKL. The V end was cut by 1 base, the J end by 1 base, with 16 bases between. CDR3 in DNA: TGCGCCAGCAGCCAAGTCGTGGGGGGAGAATTTAACTATGGCTACACCTTC. This translates into CASSQVVGGEFNYGYTF.

This clonotype qualifies as large. The chain recombines TRBV28 with TRBJ1-1; D gene ambiguous. Germline CDR1 is MDHEN and CDR2 is SYDVKM. With 3 bases removed from V and 2 bases from J, the gap between germline ends came to 7 bases. The CDR3 is 13 amino acids. The CDR3 reads CASSLYTNTEAFF. The CDR3 region has the DNA TGTGCCAGCAGTTTGTACACAAACACTGAAGCTTTCTTT. The complete variable domain, with remaining parts taken from reference TRBV28 and TRBJ1-1, reads DVKVTQSSRYLVKRTGEKVFLECVQDMDHENMFWYRQDPGLGLRLIYFSYDVKMKEKGDIPEGYSVSREKKERFSLILESASTNQTSMYLCASSLYTNTEAFFGQGTRLTVV.

The chain joins TRBV7-6 to TRBJ2-7; 8 bases match TRBD1. This CDR3 region has 14 residues. Germline lookup yields CDR1 SGHVS and CDR2 FNYEAQ. V trimming: 5 bases; J trimming: 3 bases; junction bases outside the gene matches: 6. CDR3 in amino acids: CASSPGQEGYEQYF. CDR3 coding DNA: TGTGCCAGCAGCCCGGGACAGGAGGGCTACGAGCAGTACTTC. The full variable domain, with the rest looked up from reference TRBV7-6 and TRBJ2-7, is GAGVSQSPRYKVTKRGQDVALRCDPISGHVSLYWYRQALGQGPEFLTYFNYEAQQDKSGLPNDRFSAERPEGSISTLTIQRTEQRDSAMYRCASSPGQEGYEQYFGPGTRLTVT.